Included here is one T cell receptor (beta chain) sequence, with context. Its antigen is unknown. These data belong to a study of tumor-infiltrating lymphocytes in primary liver carcinoma. Study as a whole: Patients, male and female, were 30 to 69 years old.

Co-extraction yielded RNA and DNA from roughly 21-30 mg of unsorted bulk tissue. General observations from the study: Tumors and blood were compared for top-250-clone fraction, and tumors had the significantly higher value (p = 0.039). For tumor-adjacent and tumor-blood pairs, overlap was less than that seen for tumor region pairs. Researchers report that only about 7-24% of top clones turned up in all five tumor regions.

A primer in the constant region served to generate TCR beta cDNA from around 500 ng of total RNA. Slightly modified ARM-PCR, run as three nested multiplex PCR rounds, produced the TCR beta libraries. In the first two PCR rounds, TRBV1-TRBV30 forward primers were paired with a C-beta reverse primer, and each round lasted about 9 cycles. TCRdb independently ran MiXCR on the multiplex PCR reads; one entry per CDR3 protein. The top ten hold about 29% of the sample, which has 40,000 to 60,000 distinct CDR3 sequences, 55% to 75% seen once. Germline V lookup: CDR1 SGHVS, CDR2 FNYEAQ. The ends were cut back, 1 base at V and 5 bases at J, with 24 bases in the middle. CDR3 length equals 18 residues.

This TCR came from a man aged 35-49 years with primary liver carcinoma and hepatitis B virus infection. Sequencing was carried out using liver tumor tissue from sampling region 5. Subset reported: tumor region T5, tumor centre. The chain employs TRBV7-6 and TRBJ2-7; possible D gene TRBD1, 6 bases. In nucleotides, the CDR3 is TGTGCCAGCAGCTTAGGGGTTCGGAGAGGCAGGGGTTTCCACGAGCAGTACTTC. This encodes CASSLGVRRGRGFHEQYF.